This paragraph reports one TCR beta chain. The protocol was immunoSEQ multiplex PCR, while the TCRdb copy is restricted to in-frame clones and leaves out a portion. The profile shows about 21,000 clones, roughly 82% of them singletons. Trimming at V came to 5 bases and at J to 5 bases, leaving 14 bases not matched to a gene. Germline V gene sequence: CDR1 SGHTA, CDR2 FQGTGA. The CDR3 has 16 amino acids. This sample is part of a study of T cell responses to AZD1222 COVID-19 vaccine. The chain couples TRBV7-3 to TRBJ2-5; 7 positions agree with TRBD1. The sample here was peripheral blood, taken on day 0 of AZD1222 vaccination. The origin of this receptor is an adult in good health. This CDR3 reads CASSPSTGWGQETQYF. The CDR3 DNA follows: TGTGCCAGCAGCCCTTCGACAGGGTGGGGGCAGGAGACCCAGTACTTC.